A selection of T cell receptor beta chains follows, all from one sample in a study of blood T cells in healthy people across ages. MiXCR was run by TCRdb on the 5' RACE reads, yielding one entry per CDR3 protein. This sample has some 750,000 distinct CDR3 sequences, with approximately 21% found just once. The material sequenced was blood. All receptors derive from a man aged 70-80 years in good health. CDR3s include the opening cysteine and the closing phenylalanine or tryptophan. Each record gives: J gene, V gene, D gene, clone size, CDR3 DNA, CDR3 protein. D genes are given only for firm matches. Expanded clones are given a class, and other clones once, few, many or no size at all.

j_call: TRBJ2-6; v_call: TRBV6-6; d_call: -; clone_size: few; cdr3_nt: TGTGCCAGCAGGATTGGGACGAAGGGGGCTGGGGCCAACGTCCTGACTTTC; cdr3_aa: CASRIGTKGAGANVLTF
j_call: TRBJ1-3; v_call: TRBV6-2/TRBV6-3; d_call: -; clone_size: few; cdr3_nt: TGTGCCAGCTACGCCTCCTTCTCTGGAAACACCATATATTTT; cdr3_aa: CASYASFSGNTIYF
j_call: TRBJ2-1; v_call: TRBV2; d_call: TRBD2; clone_size: few; cdr3_nt: TGTGCCAGCAGTGAAAGGGGACTAGCGGGGGTCCGGGAGCAGTTCTTC; cdr3_aa: CASSERGLAGVREQFF
j_call: TRBJ2-2; v_call: TRBV2; d_call: -; clone_size: -; cdr3_nt: TGTGCCAGCAGTCTTGACACGTACACCGGGGAGCTGTTTTTT; cdr3_aa: CASSLDTYTGELFF
j_call: TRBJ2-2; v_call: TRBV7-9; d_call: -; clone_size: -; cdr3_nt: TGTGCCAGCAGGCTAATTGCTACCGGGGAGCTGTTTTTT; cdr3_aa: CASRLIATGELFF
j_call: TRBJ2-4; v_call: TRBV4-3; d_call: -; clone_size: -; cdr3_nt: TGCGCCAGCAGCCAAGTTCCAGCCGGGGGTAAAAACATTCAGTACTTC; cdr3_aa: CASSQVPAGGKNIQYF
j_call: TRBJ1-4; v_call: TRBV2; d_call: TRBD1; clone_size: -; cdr3_nt: TGTGCCAGCAGACGGGACAGACTTACAACTAATGAAAAACTGTTTTTT; cdr3_aa: CASRRDRLTTNEKLFF
j_call: TRBJ2-2; v_call: TRBV20-1; d_call: TRBD1; clone_size: few; cdr3_nt: TGCAGTGCTCTTTCGGGACAGGGGATCGGGGAGCTGTTTTTT; cdr3_aa: CSALSGQGIGELFF
j_call: TRBJ1-1; v_call: TRBV5-1; d_call: -; clone_size: -; cdr3_nt: TGCGCCAGCAGCCTTATCATCACAGGGCCTGAAGCTTTCTTT; cdr3_aa: CASSLIITGPEAFF
j_call: TRBJ1-5; v_call: TRBV12-3/TRBV12-4; d_call: -; clone_size: -; cdr3_nt: TGTGCCAGCAGTTTAGGGGCCAGGGCAGGCAATCAGCCCCAGCATTTT; cdr3_aa: CASSLGARAGNQPQHF
j_call: TRBJ2-7; v_call: TRBV20-1; d_call: TRBD1; clone_size: few; cdr3_nt: TGCAGTGCTAGCCCTCCGGGACAGGGGAACGACGAGCAGTACTTC; cdr3_aa: CSASPPGQGNDEQYF
j_call: TRBJ2-2; v_call: TRBV5-1; d_call: -; clone_size: -; cdr3_nt: TGCGCCAGCAGCTTGTTTGGGACACTGTCCACCGGGGAGCTGTTTTTT; cdr3_aa: CASSLFGTLSTGELFF
j_call: TRBJ1-5; v_call: TRBV7-9; d_call: -; clone_size: few; cdr3_nt: TGTGCCGGCACCCTACAGGGCAATCAGCCCCAGCATTTT; cdr3_aa: CAGTLQGNQPQHF
j_call: TRBJ2-1; v_call: TRBV20-1; d_call: TRBD2; clone_size: -; cdr3_nt: TGCAGTGCTAGAGATTATAGCGGGAACGCTTACAATGAGCAGTTCTTC; cdr3_aa: CSARDYSGNAYNEQFF
j_call: TRBJ2-1; v_call: TRBV6-5; d_call: -; clone_size: few; cdr3_nt: TGTGCCAGCAGCCCAGCGGAATACAATGAGCAGTTCTTC; cdr3_aa: CASSPAEYNEQFF
j_call: TRBJ2-2; v_call: TRBV11-2; d_call: TRBD2; clone_size: -; cdr3_nt: TGTGCCAGCAGCAGGCTAGCGGGGGGTGCGGGGGAGCTGTTTTTT; cdr3_aa: CASSRLAGGAGELFF
j_call: TRBJ2-5; v_call: TRBV11-1; d_call: -; clone_size: -; cdr3_nt: TGTGCCAGCAGCTTAGTTTTGGTTTTTATAGGGAGCGGGACAGACCAAGAGACCCAGTACTTC; cdr3_aa: CASSLVLVFIGSGTDQETQYF
j_call: TRBJ2-1; v_call: TRBV29-1; d_call: -; clone_size: few; cdr3_nt: TGCAGCGTTGATAGGGCGTCTAGCTCCTACAATGAGCAGTTCTTC; cdr3_aa: CSVDRASSSYNEQFF
j_call: TRBJ2-2; v_call: TRBV28; d_call: TRBD2; clone_size: -; cdr3_nt: TGTGCCAGCACTACTAGCGGGACGGTCGGGGAGCTGTTTTTT; cdr3_aa: CASTTSGTVGELFF
j_call: TRBJ2-3; v_call: TRBV5-6; d_call: -; clone_size: few; cdr3_nt: TGTGCCAGCAGCTTGAGAGACCCAGATACGCAGTATTTT; cdr3_aa: CASSLRDPDTQYF
j_call: TRBJ1-1; v_call: TRBV3-1; d_call: TRBD1; clone_size: few; cdr3_nt: TGTGCCAGCAGCCATATGTTCCGGGACAGGGGTTCTACTGAAGCTTTCTTT; cdr3_aa: CASSHMFRDRGSTEAFF
j_call: TRBJ2-1; v_call: TRBV19; d_call: -; clone_size: -; cdr3_nt: TGTGCCACTACGAGCGGTGTTCCGTACAATGAGCAGTTCTTC; cdr3_aa: CATTSGVPYNEQFF
j_call: TRBJ2-1; v_call: TRBV7-6; d_call: -; clone_size: -; cdr3_nt: TGTGCCAGCAGCTCCTACGCTGGGCCCGACAATGAGCAGTTCTTC; cdr3_aa: CASSSYAGPDNEQFF
j_call: TRBJ1-2; v_call: TRBV7-6; d_call: -; clone_size: few; cdr3_nt: TGTGCCAGCAGCTCAGCGCCCGCGACAAGGGGGAACTATGGCTACACCTTC; cdr3_aa: CASSSAPATRGNYGYTF
j_call: TRBJ1-1; v_call: TRBV5-1; d_call: -; clone_size: -; cdr3_nt: TGCGCCAGCAGCTCGGCGGGGCCAGGAATGAACACTGAAGCTTTCTTT; cdr3_aa: CASSSAGPGMNTEAFF
j_call: TRBJ1-3; v_call: TRBV19; d_call: -; clone_size: -; cdr3_nt: TGTGCCAGTATGACACCATCCTCTGGAAACACCATATATTTT; cdr3_aa: CASMTPSSGNTIYF
j_call: TRBJ2-3; v_call: TRBV12-5; d_call: -; clone_size: -; cdr3_nt: TGTGCTAGTGGTTTTGTTGGAGATACGCAGTATTTT; cdr3_aa: CASGFVGDTQYF